This TCR beta chain was found in a study of T cells in women clearing cervical HPV infection. Overall study: Controls gave blood once infection was undetectable; cases at lesion identification.

The germline V gene encodes CDR1 KGHSH and CDR2 LQKENI. With V trimmed by 1 base and J by 3 bases, 8 bases remained unmatched. This CDR3 region has 16 residues. TCRdb's copy holds only in-frame clones and misses some; the assay was immunoSEQ multiplex PCR. This sample contains tens of thousands of clones. Points on this clone: Sequencing ends 3 residues short of the CDR3 end; the germline J gene provides the rest.

This clonotype originated in a woman aged 18-70 years with a cervical HPV16 infection that either progressed to CIN3+ or cleared (not recorded which). Source material: blood buffy coat. V gene TRBV18 combines with J gene TRBJ1-1; 7 nucleotides align to TRBD1. The CDR3 bases that were read are TGTGCCAGCTCACCACGACAGGGCGATATGGACACTGAA. Translating gives CASSPRQGDMDTE. The whole CDR3 protein reads CASSPRQGDMDTEAFF.